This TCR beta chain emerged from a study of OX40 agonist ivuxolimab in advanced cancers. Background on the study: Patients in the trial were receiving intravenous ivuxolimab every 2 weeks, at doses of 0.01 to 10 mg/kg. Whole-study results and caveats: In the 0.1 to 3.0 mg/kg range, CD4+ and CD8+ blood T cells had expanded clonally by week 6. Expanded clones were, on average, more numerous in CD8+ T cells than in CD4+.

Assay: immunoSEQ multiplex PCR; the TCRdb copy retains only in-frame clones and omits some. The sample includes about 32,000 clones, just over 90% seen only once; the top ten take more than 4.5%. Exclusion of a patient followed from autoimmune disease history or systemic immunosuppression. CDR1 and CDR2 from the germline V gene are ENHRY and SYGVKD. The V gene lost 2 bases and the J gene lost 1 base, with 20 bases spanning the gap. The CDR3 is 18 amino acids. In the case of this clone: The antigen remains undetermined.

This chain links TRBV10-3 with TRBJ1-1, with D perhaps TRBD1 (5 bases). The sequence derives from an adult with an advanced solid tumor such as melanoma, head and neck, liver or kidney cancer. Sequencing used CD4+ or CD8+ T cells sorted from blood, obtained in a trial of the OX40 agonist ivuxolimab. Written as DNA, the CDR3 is TGTGCCATCAGTGAGGGGCCGTTTATTGGGACCGAGAACACTGAAGCTTTCTTT. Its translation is CAISEGPFIGTENTEAFF.